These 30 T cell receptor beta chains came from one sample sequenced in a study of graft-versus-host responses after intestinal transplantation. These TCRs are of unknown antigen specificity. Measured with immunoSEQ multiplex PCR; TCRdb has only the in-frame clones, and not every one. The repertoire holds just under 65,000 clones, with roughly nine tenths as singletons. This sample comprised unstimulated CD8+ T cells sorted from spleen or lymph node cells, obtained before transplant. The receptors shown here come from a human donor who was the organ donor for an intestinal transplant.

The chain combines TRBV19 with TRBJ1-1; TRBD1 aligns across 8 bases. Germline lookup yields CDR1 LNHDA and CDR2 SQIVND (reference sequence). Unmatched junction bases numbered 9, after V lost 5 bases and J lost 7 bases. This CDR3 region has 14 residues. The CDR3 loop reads CASSGRDRTFEAFF. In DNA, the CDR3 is TGTGCCAGTAGTGGCCGGGACAGGACTTTTGAAGCTTTCTTT.

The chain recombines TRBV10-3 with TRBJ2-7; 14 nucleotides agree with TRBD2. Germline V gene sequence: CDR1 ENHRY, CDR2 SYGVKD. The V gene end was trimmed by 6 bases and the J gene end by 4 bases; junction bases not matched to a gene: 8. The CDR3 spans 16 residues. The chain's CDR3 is CAIRSGLAGVSYEQYF. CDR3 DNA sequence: TGTGCCATCAGATCGGGACTAGCGGGAGTGTCTTACGAGCAGTACTTC.

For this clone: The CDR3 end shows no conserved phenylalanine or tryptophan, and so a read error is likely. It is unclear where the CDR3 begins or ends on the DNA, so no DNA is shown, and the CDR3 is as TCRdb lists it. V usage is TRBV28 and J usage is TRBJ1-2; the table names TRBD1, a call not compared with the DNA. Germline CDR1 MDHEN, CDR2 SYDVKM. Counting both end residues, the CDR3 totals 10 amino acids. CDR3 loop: CASSLLNRVL.

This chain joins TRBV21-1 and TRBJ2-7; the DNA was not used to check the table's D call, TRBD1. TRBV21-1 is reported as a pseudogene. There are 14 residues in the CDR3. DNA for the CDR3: TGTGCCAGCAGCACCGACAGGGGAGCCTACGAGCAGTACTTC. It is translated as CASSTDRGAYEQYF.

The DNA of the CDR3 is TGTGCCATCAGTGACGGGTCCAAGACTGCCTACGAGCAGTACTTC. Its protein product is CAISDGSKTAYEQYF. This chain connects TRBV10-3 to TRBJ2-7; D gene ambiguous. V shed 3 bases and J shed 2 bases, with 14 bases lying between them. CDR3 length equals 15 residues. From germline, CDR1 is ENHRY and CDR2 SYGVKD.

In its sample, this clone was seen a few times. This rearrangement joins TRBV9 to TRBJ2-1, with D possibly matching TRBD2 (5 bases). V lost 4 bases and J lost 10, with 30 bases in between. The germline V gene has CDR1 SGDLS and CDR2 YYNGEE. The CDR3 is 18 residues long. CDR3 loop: CASSLDECAGCTPQEQFF. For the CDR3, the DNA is TGTGCCAGCAGCCTAGACGAGTGTGCGGGTTGCACCCCCCAGGAGCAGTTCTTC.

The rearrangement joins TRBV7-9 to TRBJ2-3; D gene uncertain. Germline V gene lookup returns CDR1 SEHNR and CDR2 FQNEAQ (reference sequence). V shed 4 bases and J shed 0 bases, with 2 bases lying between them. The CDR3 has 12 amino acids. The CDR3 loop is CASSSSTDTQYF. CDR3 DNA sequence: TGTGCCAGCAGCTCGAGCACAGATACGCAGTATTTT.

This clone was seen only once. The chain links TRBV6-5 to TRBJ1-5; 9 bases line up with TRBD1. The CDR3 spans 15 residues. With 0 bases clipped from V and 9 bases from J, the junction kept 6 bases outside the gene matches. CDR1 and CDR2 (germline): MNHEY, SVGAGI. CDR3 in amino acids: CASSYSGTGLGPQHF. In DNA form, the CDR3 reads TGTGCCAGCAGTTACTCCGGGACAGGGTTAGGGCCCCAGCATTTT.

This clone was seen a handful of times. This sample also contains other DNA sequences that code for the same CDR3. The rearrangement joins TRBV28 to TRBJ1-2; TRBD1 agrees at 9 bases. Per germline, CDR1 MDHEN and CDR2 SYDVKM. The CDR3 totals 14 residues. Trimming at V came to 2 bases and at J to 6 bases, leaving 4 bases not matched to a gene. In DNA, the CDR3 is TGTGCCAGCAGTTTAGGTGGGACAGGGAATGGCTACACCTTC. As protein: CASSLGGTGNGYTF.

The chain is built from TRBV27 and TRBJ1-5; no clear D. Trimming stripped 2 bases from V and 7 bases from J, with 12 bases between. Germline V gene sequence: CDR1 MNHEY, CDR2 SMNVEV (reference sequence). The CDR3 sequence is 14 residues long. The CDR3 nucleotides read TGTGCCAGCAGTTTAGGCGGGGAGCAACAGCCCCAGCATTTT. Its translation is CASSLGGEQQPQHF.

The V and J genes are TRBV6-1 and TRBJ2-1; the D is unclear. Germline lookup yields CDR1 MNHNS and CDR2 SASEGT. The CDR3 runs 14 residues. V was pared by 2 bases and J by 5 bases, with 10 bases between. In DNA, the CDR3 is TGTGCCAGCAGTGAACGCGGTCCCCACAATGAGCAGTTCTTC. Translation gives CASSERGPHNEQFF.

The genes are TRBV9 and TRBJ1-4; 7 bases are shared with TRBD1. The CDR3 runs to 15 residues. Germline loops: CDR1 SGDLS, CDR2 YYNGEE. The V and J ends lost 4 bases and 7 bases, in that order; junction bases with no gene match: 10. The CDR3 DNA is TGTGCCAGCAGCTCACAGGGGCTTGGGGGTGAAAAACTGTTTTTT. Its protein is CASSSQGLGGEKLFF.

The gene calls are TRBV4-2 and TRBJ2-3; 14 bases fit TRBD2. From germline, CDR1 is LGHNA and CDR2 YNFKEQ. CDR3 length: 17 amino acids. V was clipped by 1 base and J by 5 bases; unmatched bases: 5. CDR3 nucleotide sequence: TGTGCCAGCAGCCAAGGTCTTGGGACTAGCGGGAGAGATACGCAGTATTTT. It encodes CASSQGLGTSGRDTQYF.

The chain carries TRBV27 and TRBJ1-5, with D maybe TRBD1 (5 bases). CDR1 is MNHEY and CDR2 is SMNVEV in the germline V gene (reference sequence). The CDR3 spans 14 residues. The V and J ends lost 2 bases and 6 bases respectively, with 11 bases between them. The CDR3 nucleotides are TGTGCCAGCAGTTTACAAGGGGCGAGTCAGCCCCAGCATTTT. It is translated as CASSLQGASQPQHF.

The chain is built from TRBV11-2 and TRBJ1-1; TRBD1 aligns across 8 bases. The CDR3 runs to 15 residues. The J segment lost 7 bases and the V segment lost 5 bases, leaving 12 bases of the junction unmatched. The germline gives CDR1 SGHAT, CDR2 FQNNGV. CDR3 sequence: CASSQDRGYLVEAFF. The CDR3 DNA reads TGTGCCAGCAGCCAAGACAGGGGCTACTTAGTTGAAGCTTTCTTT.

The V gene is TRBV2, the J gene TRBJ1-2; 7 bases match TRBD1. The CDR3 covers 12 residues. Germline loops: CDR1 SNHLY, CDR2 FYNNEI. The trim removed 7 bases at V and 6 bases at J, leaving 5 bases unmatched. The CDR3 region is CASTGQVNGYTF. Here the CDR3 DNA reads TGTGCCAGCACCGGACAGGTTAATGGCTACACCTTC.

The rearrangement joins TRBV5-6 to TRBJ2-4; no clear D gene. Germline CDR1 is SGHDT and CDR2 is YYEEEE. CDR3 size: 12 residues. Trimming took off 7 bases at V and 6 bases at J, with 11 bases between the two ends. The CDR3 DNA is TGTGCCAGCGCGTCCTATTCAAACATTCAGTACTTC. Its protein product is CASASYSNIQYF.

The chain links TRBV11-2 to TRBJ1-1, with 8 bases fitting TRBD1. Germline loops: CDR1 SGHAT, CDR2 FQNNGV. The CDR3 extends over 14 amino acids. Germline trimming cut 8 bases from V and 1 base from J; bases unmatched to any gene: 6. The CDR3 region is CASGKTGENTEAFF. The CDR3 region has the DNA TGTGCCAGCGGCAAGACAGGGGAGAACACTGAAGCTTTCTTT.

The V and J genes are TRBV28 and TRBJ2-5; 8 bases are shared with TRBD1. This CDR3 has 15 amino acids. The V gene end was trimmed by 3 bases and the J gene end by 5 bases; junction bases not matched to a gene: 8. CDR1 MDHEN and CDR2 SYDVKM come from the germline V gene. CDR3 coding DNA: TGTGCCAGCAGTTTCCCGACAGGGGTGAATGAGACCCAGTACTTC. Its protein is CASSFPTGVNETQYF.

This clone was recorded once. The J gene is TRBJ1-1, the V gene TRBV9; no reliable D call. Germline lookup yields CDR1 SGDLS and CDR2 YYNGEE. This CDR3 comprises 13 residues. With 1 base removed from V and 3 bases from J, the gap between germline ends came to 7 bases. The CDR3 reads CASSVSGDTEAFF. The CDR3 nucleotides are TGTGCCAGCAGCGTATCCGGGGACACTGAAGCTTTCTTT.

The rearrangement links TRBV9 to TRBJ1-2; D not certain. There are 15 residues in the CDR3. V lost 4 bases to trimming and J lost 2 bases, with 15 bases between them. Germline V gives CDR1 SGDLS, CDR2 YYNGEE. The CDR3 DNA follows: TGTGCCAGCAGCTCTTCCCCTAGCCTGAACTATGGCTACACCTTC. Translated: CASSSSPSLNYGYTF.

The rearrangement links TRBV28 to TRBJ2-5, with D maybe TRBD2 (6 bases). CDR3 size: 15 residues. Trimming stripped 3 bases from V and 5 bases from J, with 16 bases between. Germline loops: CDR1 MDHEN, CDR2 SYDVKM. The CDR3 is CASSFFLGGGETQYF. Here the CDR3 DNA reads TGTGCCAGCAGTTTTTTTTTGGGGGGTGGGGAGACCCAGTACTTC.

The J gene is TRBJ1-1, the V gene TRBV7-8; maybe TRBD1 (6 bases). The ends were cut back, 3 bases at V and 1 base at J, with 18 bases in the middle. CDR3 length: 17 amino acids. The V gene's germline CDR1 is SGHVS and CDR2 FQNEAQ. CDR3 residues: CASSFDRHRERNTEAFF. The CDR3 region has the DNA TGTGCCAGCAGCTTCGACCGTCACAGGGAAAGGAACACTGAAGCTTTCTTT.

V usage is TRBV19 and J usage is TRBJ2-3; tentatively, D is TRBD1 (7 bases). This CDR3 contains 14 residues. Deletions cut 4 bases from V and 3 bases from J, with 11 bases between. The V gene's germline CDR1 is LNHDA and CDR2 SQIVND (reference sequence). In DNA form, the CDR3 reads TGTGCCAGTAGTACTCAGGGGGGTACAGATACGCAGTATTTT. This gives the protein CASSTQGGTDTQYF. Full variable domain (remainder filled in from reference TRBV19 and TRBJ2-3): DGGITQSPKYLFRKEGQNVTLSCEQNLNHDAMYWYRQDPGQGLRLIYYSQIVNDFQKGDIAEGYSVSREKKESFPLTVTSAQKNPTAFYLCASSTQGGTDTQYFGPGTRLTVL.

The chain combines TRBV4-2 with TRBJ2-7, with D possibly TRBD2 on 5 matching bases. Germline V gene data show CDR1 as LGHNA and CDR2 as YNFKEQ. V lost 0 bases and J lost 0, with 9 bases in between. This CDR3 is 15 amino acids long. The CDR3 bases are TGTGCCAGCAGCCAAGAGTCGGGGATCTCCTACGAGCAGTACTTC. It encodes CASSQESGISYEQYF.

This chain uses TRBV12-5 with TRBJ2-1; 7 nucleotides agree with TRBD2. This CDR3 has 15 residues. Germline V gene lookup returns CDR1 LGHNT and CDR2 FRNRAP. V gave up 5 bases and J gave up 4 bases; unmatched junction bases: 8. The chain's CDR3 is CASGQREEDYNEQFF. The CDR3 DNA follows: TGTGCTAGTGGTCAACGGGAGGAAGATTACAATGAGCAGTTCTTC.

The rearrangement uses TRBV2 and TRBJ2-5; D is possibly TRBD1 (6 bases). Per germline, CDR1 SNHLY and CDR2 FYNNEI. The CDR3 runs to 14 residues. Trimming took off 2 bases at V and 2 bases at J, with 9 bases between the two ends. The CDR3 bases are TGTGCCAGCAGTGAATGGACAGTTCAAGAGACCCAGTACTTC. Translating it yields CASSEWTVQETQYF. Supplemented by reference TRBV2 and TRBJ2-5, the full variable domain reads EPEVTQTPSHQVTQMGQEVILRCVPISNHLYFYWYRQILGQKVEFLVSFYNNEISEKSEIFDDQFSVERPDGSNFTLKIRSTKLEDSAMYFCASSEWTVQETQYFGPGTRLLVL.

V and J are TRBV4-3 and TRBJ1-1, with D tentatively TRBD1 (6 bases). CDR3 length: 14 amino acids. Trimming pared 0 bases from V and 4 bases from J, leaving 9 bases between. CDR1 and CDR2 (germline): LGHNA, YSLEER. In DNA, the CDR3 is TGCGCCAGCAGCCAAGAAGGGGGTAGCACTGAAGCTTTCTTT. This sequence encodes CASSQEGGSTEAFF.

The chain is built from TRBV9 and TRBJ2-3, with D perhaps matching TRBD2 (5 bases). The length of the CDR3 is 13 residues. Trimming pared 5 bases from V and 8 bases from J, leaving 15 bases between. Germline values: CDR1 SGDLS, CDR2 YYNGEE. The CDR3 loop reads CASSPVEESTQYF. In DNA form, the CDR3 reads TGTGCCAGCAGTCCCGTGGAGGAGTCTACGCAGTATTTT.

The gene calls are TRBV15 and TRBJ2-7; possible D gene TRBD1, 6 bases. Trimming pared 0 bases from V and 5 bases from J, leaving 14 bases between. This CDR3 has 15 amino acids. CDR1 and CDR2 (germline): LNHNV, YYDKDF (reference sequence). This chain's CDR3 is CATSRDRQGSDEQYF. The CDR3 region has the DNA TGTGCCACCAGCAGAGATAGGCAGGGGAGCGACGAGCAGTACTTC.